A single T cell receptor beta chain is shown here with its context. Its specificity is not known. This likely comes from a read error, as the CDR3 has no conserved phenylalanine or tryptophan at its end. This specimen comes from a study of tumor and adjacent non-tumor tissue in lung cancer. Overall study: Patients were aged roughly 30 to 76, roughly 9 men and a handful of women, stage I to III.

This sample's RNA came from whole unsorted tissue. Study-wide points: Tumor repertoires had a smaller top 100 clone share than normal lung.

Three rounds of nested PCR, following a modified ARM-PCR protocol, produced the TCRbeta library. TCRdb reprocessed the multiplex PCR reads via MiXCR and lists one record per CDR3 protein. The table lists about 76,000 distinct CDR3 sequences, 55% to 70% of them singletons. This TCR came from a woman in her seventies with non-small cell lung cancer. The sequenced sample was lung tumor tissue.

The CDR3 coding sequence is TGCAGCGTTGTGGTGATGGCTTTGGGAGACGAGCAGTACCTC. It specifies CSVVVMALGDEQYL. The rearrangement uses TRBV29-1 and TRBJ2-7; TRBD2 might be the D (5 bases). Germline V gene sequence: CDR1 SQVTM, CDR2 ANQGSEA. Trimming cost V 4 bases and J 5 bases, with 18 bases left between them. CDR3 length: 14 residues.